This TCR beta chain was recovered during a study of TIL therapy for anti-PD-1-resistant metastatic lung cancer (dated by TCRdb to about 2021). In the study overall: A median age of approximately 50 years (range about 38-85) and a median tumor PD-L1 proportion score of 6% were recorded among enrolled patients. Across the cohort, whole-exome sequencing showed a median non-synonymous tumor mutation burden of roughly 1.5 mutations per megabase. Most of the cohort had lung adenocarcinoma, including a handful of EGFR-mutant tumors and two ALK-rearranged tumors, and half of the patients were either current or former smokers. Clonotypes were tracked across tumor, expanded TIL product and serial blood samples by T cell receptor beta sequencing of tumor and peripheral blood.

Note on this clone: The antigen it recognizes is unknown. Per-nucleotide qualities are absent, and no much larger clonotype sits a single base away.

Using bias-controlled multiplex PCR with the immunoSEQ v3 hsTCRB kit, the TCR beta CDR3 regions were amplified from genomic DNA. The TCR libraries were sequenced on an Illumina NextSeq 500 to approximately 2 million read pairs for survey level or 5-6 million read pairs for deep level. On the study's bioinformatics: The immunoSEQ Analyzer software assigned V, D and J genes, filtered out non-productive sequences, and reported clonality. Repertoires were compared by productive Simpson clonality and by the Morisita overlap index of productive TRB rearrangements between infused TIL and blood. Not all clones reach the TCRdb copy of this immuneACCESS table, which keeps in-frame sequences only. Checked studies attribute under half of the gap to unresolved V genes and leave the rest unexplained. The V and J calls and clone size are taken from that table; D and trimming were inferred from the DNA. In all, the sample holds about 48,000 clones, and approximately 70% of those were seen once. The top ten hold approximately 5.6% of the sample.

The paper as a whole reports these results and caveats: High clonal turnover was observed in TIL culture, with many enriched product clones not detected in the baseline tumor, which suggested clonal contraction rather than faithful expansion. Higher clonality and lower diversity were observed in expanded TIL cultures than in baseline intratumoral T cells (median clonality approximately 6% vs 31%, p < 0.0001). The cohort was highly selected, with more treatment-naive, never-smoker and oncogene-addicted patients than typical, limiting generalizability. The study protocol defined all tumor marker inferences as exploratory.

Trimming accounts for 6 bases at V and 5 bases at J, while the number of junction bases matched to no gene is 5. Taken from the germline V gene (reference sequence), the CDR1 and CDR2 loops are MNHEY and SMNVEV. The CDR3 spans 14 residues, from the cysteine through the phenylalanine. The entry retains the CDR3 DNA only, 42 bases that are in frame from base 1. What this sample's time point label stands for: pre-treatment sample, taken before nivolumab and TIL therapy. Baseline tumor samples were excised metastases, mostly pleural nodules or supraclavicular lymph nodes, from the same resection used to grow TIL. Tumors were collected before any PD-1/PD-L1 blockade, after which patients were given nivolumab, and patients who progressed were given lymphodepletion, an infusion of expanded TIL and IL-2. Adults with stage 4 NSCLC were enrolled from late 2017 to January 2020 in a dual-center phase I trial. Samples came from a single-arm, open-label phase I trial of tumor-infiltrating lymphocyte therapy with nivolumab in advanced non-small cell lung cancer. Parts of each resected tumor were snap-frozen in liquid nitrogen and kept at -80 degrees C. Tumor regions of interest were selected on H&E sections using laser-capture macrodissection, ground into roughly 15 mg aliquots, and extracted using Qiagen Allprep kits.

This clonotype was obtained from a person aged 25 to 85 with non-small cell lung cancer. The specimen comprised tumor tissue, sampled at baseline. The chain couples TRBV27 to TRBJ2-5, with TRBD1 matching 11 junction bases. CDR3 region: CASRGTGGRETQYF. The DNA sequence is given as TGTGCCAGCAGGGGGACAGGGGGACGGGAGACCCAGTACTTC.